Described below is a single TCR beta chain sequence and its context. This clonotype was detected ten times or more. No cognate antigen has been identified for it. Base qualities were left out, and no much larger clone turns up one base away. The data belong to a study of T cells in Graves' hyperthyroidism and ophthalmopathy (dated by TCRdb to between 2017 and 2020). Background for the entire study: Peripheral blood samples were taken at initial diagnosis, before any treatment was given. Once sampling was done, hyperthyroidism patients were given methimazole at a starting dose of 30 mg daily, whereas ophthalmopathy patients were given high-dose intravenous methylprednisolone. An independent validation cohort of some 18 hyperthyroidism patients and 17 patients who later progressed to ophthalmopathy tested prospective prediction of ophthalmopathy. TCR Vbeta CDR3 sequencing of 135 peripheral blood samples (roughly 43 ophthalmopathy, around 80 hyperthyroidism and approximately 17 progressor patients) is reported in the paper. For training and testing, the 100 or so patients in the discovery cohort were randomly divided in a 7:3 ratio. A discovery cohort of about a hundred patients, approximately 44 with Graves' ophthalmopathy and fewer than 65 with stable Graves' hyperthyroidism, was used to find distinguishing TCR V-J signatures. The study also compared thyroid tissue and blood T-cell repertoires from more than 5 Graves' hyperthyroidism patients.

The study at large found these results: Most expanded thyroid clonotypes (frequency above 0.001) were also detected in blood, a finding suggesting that blood repertoires may reflect thyroid immune responses. No statistical method was used to fix the sample size in advance, and group allocation was not hidden from the investigators. Ophthalmopathy was separated from stable hyperthyroidism by a 13 V-J signature model, with around 88% sensitivity and approximately 81% specificity obtained in cross-validation and 80%/75% obtained in testing. During validation, the model predicted progression to ophthalmopathy a median of approximately six months ahead of onset, with roughly 65% sensitivity and more than 72% specificity.

Amplification of TCR beta CDR3 regions was carried out from RNA transcripts. A first-round RT-PCR of the TCR CDR3 used the HTBI primer set with the Qiagen OneStep RT-PCR kit. A second multiplex PCR round built the libraries, followed by size selection and purification. Libraries were sequenced paired-end with 100 bp reads on an Illumina HiSeq2000. The study's own analysis went as follows. SOAPnuke was used to process the raw data, throwing out any read that contained adapters or uncalled bases, had a mean Phred below 15, or lacked an exact constant-primer or identifier match. COPE v1.2.5 was used to merge high-quality paired reads, and clonotypes were defined as unique nucleotide sequences. Clonotypes were aligned to IMGT TRBV, TRBD and TRBJ reference segments using MiTCR v1.1. The analysis was restricted to V-J combinations with a frequency above 0.0001, which together covered 98% to 99.2% of the repertoires. The TCS score was defined as the ratio of F50 (clonal expansion) to E x V (chaos), calculated using BLOSUM62-based TCRdist between CDR3 peptides within each V-J. Welch's t-statistics and random forest reduced around 510 V-J features to about 13, which were used in a naive Bayes classifier (R e1071). Clones were called with MiXCR by TCRdb after fastp trimmed the public reads at Q25, and only in-frame beta chains were retained. Rows are unified per CDR3 protein, each entry keeping the most common DNA and genes. Clone size and V and J calls follow TCRdb, not the original study. For this sample the table gives about 600,000 distinct CDR3 sequences, of which more than 15% were detected only once. The ten largest clones take up 3% to 4% of the sample.

At the junction V is shortened by 6 bases and J by 0 bases, with 17 bases in between. Reading the germline V gene gives CDR1 MNHGY and CDR2 SAAAGT. The CDR3 runs 16 residues from the cysteine to the phenylalanine. Of all the DNA, just the CDR3 is kept, 48 bases in frame from base 1. Ophthalmopathy patients had moderately to severely active disease, with a Clinical Activity Score of 3 or more, a NOSPECS grade of 4 or more, and a disease duration of less than 3 months. Patients with uncontrolled infections, other autoimmune diseases, pregnancy or lactation were excluded. Clinical symptoms, serum thyroxine and TRAb, thyroid ultrasound, and orbital computed tomography formed the basis for the diagnoses. PBMCs were isolated from about 10 ml of fresh peripheral blood by Ficoll-Paque density gradient centrifugation. Trizol reagent was used to extract total RNA, and RNA quality was then checked on an Agilent 2100 Bioanalyzer.

The source is a woman aged 40 to 50 with Graves' ophthalmopathy. The receptor chain draws on TRBV6-8 and TRBJ1-1; a weak D assignment points to TRBD1 (5 bases agree). Material: blood. The CDR3 protein: CASRKKKRGMNTEAFF. The DNA sequence reads TGTGCCAGCAGAAAGAAAAAAAGGGGTATGAACACTGAAGCTTTCTTT.